This TCR beta chain stems from a study of cytomegalovirus exposure and HLA in healthy donors. Points from the study as a whole: Investigators reported 150 to 200 TCR beta chains as tied to cytomegalovirus. Owing to their indistinguishability, certain V segments, notably TRBV6-2 and TRBV6-3, were excluded.

PCR used 60 Vbeta primers and 13 Jbeta primers. Repertoires were generated with immunoSEQ multiplex PCR, while TCRdb's copy carries only in-frame clones and drops some. The table has 150,000 to 200,000 clones, around 79% seen once. CDR1 and CDR2 from the germline V gene are ENHRY and SYGVKD. The CDR3 covers 15 residues. As concerns this clone: The antigen is unknown. Its ends do not fully match the called genes, so a read error is possible.

The gene calls are TRBV10-3 and TRBJ2-1, with 7 bases matching TRBD2. The source of this sequence is a woman between 50 and 59 years old in good health and CMV-seronegative. Sequences were obtained from PBMCs. The CDR3 is CAIRDSGGVYNEQFF. The CDR3 DNA sequence: TGTGCCATCCGTGATTCGGGAGGCGTTTACAATGAGCAGTTCTTC.